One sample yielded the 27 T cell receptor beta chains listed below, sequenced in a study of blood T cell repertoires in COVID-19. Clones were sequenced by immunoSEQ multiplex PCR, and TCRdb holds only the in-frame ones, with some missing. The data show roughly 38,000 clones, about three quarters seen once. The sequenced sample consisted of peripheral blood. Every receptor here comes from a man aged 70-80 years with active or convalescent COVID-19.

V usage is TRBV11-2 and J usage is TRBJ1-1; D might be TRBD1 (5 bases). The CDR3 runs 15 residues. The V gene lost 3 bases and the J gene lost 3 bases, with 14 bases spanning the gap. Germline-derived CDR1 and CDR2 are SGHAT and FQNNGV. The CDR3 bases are TGTGCCAGCAGCTTGACGGGTGGAGGGGACACTGAAGCTTTCTTT. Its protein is CASSLTGGGDTEAFF. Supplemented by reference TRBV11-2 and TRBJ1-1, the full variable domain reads EAGVAQSPRYKIIEKRQSVAFWCNPISGHATLYWYQQILGQGPKLLIQFQNNGVVDDSQLPKDRFSAERLKGVDSTLKIQPAKLEDSAVYLCASSLTGGGDTEAFFGQGTRLTVV.

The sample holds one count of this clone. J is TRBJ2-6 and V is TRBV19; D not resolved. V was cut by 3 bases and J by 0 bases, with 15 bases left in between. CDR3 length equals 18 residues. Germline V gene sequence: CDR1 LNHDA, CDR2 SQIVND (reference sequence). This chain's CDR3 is CASSIPTSLSSGANVLTF. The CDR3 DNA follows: TGTGCCAGTAGTATCCCGACAAGCCTGAGCTCTGGGGCCAACGTCCTGACTTTC.

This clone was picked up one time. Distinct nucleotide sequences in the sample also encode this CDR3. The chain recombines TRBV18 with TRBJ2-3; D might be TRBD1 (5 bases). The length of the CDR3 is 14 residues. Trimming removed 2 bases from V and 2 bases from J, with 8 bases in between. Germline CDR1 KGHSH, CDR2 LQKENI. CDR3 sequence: CASSPSGYTDTQYF. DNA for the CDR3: TGTGCCAGCTCACCATCAGGGTACACAGATACGCAGTATTTT.

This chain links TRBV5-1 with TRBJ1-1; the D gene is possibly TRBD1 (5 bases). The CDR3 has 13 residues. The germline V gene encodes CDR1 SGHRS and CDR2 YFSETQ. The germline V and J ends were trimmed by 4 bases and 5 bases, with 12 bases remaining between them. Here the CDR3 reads CASSATPGTEAFF. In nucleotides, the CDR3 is TGCGCCAGCAGCGCCACTCCAGGGACTGAAGCTTTCTTT.

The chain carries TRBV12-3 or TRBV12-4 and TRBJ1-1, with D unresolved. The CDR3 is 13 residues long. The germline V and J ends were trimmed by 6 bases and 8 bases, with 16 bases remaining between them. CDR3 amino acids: CASSPGRVREAFF. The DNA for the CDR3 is TGTGCCAGCAGCCCGGGGAGGGTGAGGGAAGCTTTCTTT.

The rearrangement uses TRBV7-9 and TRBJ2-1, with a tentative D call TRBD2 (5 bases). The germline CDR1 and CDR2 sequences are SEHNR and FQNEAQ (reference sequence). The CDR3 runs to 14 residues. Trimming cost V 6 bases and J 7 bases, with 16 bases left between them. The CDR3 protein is CASSPGEPVNEQFF. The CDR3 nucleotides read TGTGCCAGCAGTCCCGGGGAACCCGTGAATGAGCAGTTCTTC.

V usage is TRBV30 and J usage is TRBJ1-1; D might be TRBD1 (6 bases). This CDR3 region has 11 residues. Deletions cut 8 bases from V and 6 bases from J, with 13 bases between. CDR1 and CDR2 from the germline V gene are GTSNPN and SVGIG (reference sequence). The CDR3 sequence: CAAQGSAEAFF. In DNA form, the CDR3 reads TGTGCCGCCCAGGGGAGCGCTGAAGCTTTCTTT.

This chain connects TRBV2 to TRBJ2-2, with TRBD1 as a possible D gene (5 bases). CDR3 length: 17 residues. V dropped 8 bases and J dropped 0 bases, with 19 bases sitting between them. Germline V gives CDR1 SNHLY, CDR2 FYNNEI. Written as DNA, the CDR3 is TGTGCCAGCTCCCTACTCAGGGAAGGGGCGAACACCGGGGAGCTGTTTTTT. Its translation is CASSLLREGANTGELFF.

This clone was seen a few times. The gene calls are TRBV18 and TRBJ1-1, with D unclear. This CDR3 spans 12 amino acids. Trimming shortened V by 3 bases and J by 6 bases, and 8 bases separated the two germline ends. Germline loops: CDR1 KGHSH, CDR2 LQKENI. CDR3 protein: CASSPQIAEAFF. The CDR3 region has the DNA TGTGCCAGCTCACCTCAGATTGCTGAAGCTTTCTTT.

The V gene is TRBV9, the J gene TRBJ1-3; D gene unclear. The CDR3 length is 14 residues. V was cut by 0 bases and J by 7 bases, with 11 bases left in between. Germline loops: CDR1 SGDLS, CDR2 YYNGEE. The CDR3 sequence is CASSVDPAANTIYF. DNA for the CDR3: TGTGCCAGCAGCGTAGACCCCGCCGCGAACACCATATATTTT.

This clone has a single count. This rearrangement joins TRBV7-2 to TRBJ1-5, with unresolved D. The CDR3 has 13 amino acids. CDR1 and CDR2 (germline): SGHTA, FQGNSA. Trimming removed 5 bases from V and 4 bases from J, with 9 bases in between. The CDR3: CASSPQHNQPQHF. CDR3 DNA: TGTGCCAGCAGCCCGCAACATAATCAGCCCCAGCATTTT. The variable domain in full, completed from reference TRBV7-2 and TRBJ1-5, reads GAGVSQSPSNKVTEKGKDVELRCDPISGHTALYWYRQSLGQGLEFLIYFQGNSAPDKSGLPSDRFSAERTGGSVSTLTIQRTQQEDSAVYLCASSPQHNQPQHFGDGTRLSIL.

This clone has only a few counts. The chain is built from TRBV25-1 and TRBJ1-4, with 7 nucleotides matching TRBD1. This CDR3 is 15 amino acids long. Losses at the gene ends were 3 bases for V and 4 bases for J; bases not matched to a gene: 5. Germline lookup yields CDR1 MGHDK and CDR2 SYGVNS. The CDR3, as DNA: TGTGCCAGCAGTGACACGGGACAGTTTAATGAAAAACTGTTTTTT. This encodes CASSDTGQFNEKLFF.

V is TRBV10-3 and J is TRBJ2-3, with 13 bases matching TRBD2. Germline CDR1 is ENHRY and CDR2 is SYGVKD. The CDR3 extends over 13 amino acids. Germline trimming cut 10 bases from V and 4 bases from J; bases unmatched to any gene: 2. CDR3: CATGLAGADTQYF. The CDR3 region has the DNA TGTGCCACCGGACTAGCGGGGGCAGATACGCAGTATTTT.

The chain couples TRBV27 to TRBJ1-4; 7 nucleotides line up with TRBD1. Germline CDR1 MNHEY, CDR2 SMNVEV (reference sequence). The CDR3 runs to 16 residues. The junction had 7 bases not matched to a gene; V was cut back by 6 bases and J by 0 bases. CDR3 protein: CASRSLDRATNEKLFF. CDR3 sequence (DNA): TGTGCCAGCAGATCACTTGACAGGGCAACTAATGAAAAACTGTTTTTT. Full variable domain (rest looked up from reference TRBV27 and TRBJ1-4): EAQVTQNPRYLITVTGKKLTVTCSQNMNHEYMSWYRQDPGLGLRQIYYSMNVEVTDKGDVPEGYKVSRKEKRNFPLILESPSPNQTSLYFCASRSLDRATNEKLFFGSGTQLSVL.

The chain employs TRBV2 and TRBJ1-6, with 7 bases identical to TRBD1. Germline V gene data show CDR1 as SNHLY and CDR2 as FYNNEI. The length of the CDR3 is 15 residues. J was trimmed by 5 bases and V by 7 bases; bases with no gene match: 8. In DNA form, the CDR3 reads TGTGCCAGCACCCGGGACAGAATCGATAATTCACCCCTCCACTTT. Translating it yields CASTRDRIDNSPLHF.

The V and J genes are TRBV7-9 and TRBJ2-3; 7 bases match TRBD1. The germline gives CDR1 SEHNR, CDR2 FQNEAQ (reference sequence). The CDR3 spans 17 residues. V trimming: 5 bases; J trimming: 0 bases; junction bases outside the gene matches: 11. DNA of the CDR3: TGTGCCAGCAGCCAAATAGGGGGCGTGGGTAGCACAGATACGCAGTATTTT. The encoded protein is CASSQIGGVGSTDTQYF. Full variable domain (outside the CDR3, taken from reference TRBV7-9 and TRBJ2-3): DTGVSQNPRHKITKRGQNVTFRCDPISEHNRLYWYRQTLGQGPEFLTYFQNEAQLEKSRLLSDRFSAERPKGSFSTLEIQRTEQGDSAMYLCASSQIGGVGSTDTQYFGPGTRLTVL.

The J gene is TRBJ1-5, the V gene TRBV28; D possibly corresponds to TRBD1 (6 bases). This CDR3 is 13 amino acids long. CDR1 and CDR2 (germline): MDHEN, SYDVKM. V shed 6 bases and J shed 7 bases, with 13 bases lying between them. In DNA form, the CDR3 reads TGTGCCAGCAGAGGGGGGGCCGGACAGCCCCAGCATTTT. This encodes CASRGGAGQPQHF.

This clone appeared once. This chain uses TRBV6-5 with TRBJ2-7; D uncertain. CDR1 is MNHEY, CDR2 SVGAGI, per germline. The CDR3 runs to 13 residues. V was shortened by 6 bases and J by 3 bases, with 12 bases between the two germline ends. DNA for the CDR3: TGTGCCAGCAGCGGGTGGCCGATCTACGAGCAGTACTTC. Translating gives CASSGWPIYEQYF.

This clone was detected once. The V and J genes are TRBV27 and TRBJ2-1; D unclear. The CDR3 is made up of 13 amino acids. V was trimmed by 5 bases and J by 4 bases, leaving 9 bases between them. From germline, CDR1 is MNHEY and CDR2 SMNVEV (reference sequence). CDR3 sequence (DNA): TGTGCCAGCAGTGGAGACTTGTACAATGAGCAGTTCTTC. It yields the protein CASSGDLYNEQFF.

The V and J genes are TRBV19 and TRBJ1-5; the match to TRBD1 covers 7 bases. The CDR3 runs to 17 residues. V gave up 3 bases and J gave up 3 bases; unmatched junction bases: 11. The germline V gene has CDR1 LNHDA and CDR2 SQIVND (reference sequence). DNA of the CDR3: TGTGCCAGTAGTATGGCTACAGGGGAAACCATCAATCAGCCCCAGCATTTT. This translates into CASSMATGETINQPQHF.

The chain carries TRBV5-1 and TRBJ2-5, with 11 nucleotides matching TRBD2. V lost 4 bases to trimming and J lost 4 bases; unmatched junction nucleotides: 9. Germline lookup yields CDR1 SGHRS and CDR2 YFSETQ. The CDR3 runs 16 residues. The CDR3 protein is CASSPLGTSGPETQYF. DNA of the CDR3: TGCGCCAGCAGCCCCCTCGGGACTAGCGGCCCAGAGACCCAGTACTTC.

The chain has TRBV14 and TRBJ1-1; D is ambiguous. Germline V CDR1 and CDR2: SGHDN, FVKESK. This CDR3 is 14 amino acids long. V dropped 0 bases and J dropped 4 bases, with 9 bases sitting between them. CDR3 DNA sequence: TGTGCCAGCAGCCAAGAGCAGGTCTTCACTGAAGCTTTCTTT. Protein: CASSQEQVFTEAFF.

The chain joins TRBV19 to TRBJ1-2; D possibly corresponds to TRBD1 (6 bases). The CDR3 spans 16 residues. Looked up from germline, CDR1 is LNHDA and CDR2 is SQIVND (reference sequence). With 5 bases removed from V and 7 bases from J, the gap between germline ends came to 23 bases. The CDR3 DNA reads TGTGCCAGTAGTTTTTCGACAGGATTTATAACGCGTGGCTACACCTTC. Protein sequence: CASSFSTGFITRGYTF.

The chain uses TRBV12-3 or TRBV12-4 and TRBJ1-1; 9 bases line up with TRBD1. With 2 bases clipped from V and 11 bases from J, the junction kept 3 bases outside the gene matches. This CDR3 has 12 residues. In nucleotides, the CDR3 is TGTGCCAGCAGTTTACGGGACAGGGATGCTTTCTTT. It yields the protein CASSLRDRDAFF.

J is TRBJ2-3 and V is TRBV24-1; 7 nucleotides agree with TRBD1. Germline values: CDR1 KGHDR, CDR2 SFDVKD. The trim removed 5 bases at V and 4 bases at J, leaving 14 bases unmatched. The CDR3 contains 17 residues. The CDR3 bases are TGTGCCACCAGTGCAACAAATGGGGACAGAACACCAGATACGCAGTATTTT. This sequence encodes CATSATNGDRTPDTQYF.

The CDR3 coding sequence is TGCGCCAGCAGTGATGGGGGCGCCTACAATGAGCAGTTCTTC. Encoded protein: CASSDGGAYNEQFF. This chain connects TRBV5-1 to TRBJ2-1; the D gene is possibly TRBD1 (6 bases). The CDR3 contains 14 residues. Germline CDR1 is SGHRS and CDR2 is YFSETQ. V was cut by 5 bases and J by 2 bases, with 11 bases left in between.

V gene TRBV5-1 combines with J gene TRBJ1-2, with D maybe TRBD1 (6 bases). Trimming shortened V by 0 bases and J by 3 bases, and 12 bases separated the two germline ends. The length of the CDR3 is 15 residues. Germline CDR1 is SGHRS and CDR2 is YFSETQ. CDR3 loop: CASSLAVTGDYGYTF. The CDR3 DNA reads TGCGCCAGCAGCTTGGCTGTGACAGGCGACTATGGCTACACCTTC. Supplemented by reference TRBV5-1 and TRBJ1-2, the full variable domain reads KAGVTQTPRYLIKTRGQQVTLSCSPISGHRSVSWYQQTPGQGLQFLFEYFSETQRNKGNFPGRFSGRQFSNSRSEMNVSTLELGDSALYLCASSLAVTGDYGYTFGSGTRLTVV.